This T cell receptor beta chain was recovered during a study of T cell responses to AZD1222 COVID-19 vaccine (TCRdb year 2021). Background for the entire study: AZD1222 recipients whose second dose came at about 4 weeks and those whose second dose came at about 12 weeks were combined into one group, since spike-specific TCR depth and breadth did not differ between the two schedules. A total of over 230 trial participants underwent TCR sequencing, of whom nearly 210 had received two doses of AZD1222 and around 25 had received two doses of the MenACWY control vaccine. Enrollment into the trials was organized by age into subgroups of 18-55, 56-69 and 70-plus years, and those subgroups contained approximately 160, 26 and 62 TCR-sequenced participants, respectively.

As to this clone: The antigen it recognizes is unknown. Nothing much larger sits one base from this clone, and base qualities are not available.

Sample time point, as interpreted from the label and publication: baseline before first vaccination. Vaccinee samples came from UK trials COV001 and COV002, including a single-blind randomized controlled phase 2/3 trial of AZD1222 (ChAdOx1 nCoV-19) in healthy adults. For TCRbeta chain sequencing, PBMC samples were collected from trial participants at day 0 and at day 28 after the second dose. Broader findings and caveats from the paper: Conclusions about previously exposed vaccinees are limited, since just five or six AZD1222 recipients were seropositive for SARS-CoV-2 at baseline. The 56-69-year group was small, and its depth increase did not reach significance, likely because of low power. Most participants were white British and females outnumbered males, and the authors suggested that clonal diversity may have been underestimated. The vaccine-associated CD4 TCRs covered the entire spike protein, and the dominant responses fell in regions 160-218 and 743-854. Reportedly, close to half of the unique spike-specific TCRs recognized epitopes lying outside the regions that are mutated in the B.1.351 and B.1.1.7 variants. After two AZD1222 doses, spike-specific TCR breadth and depth were significantly higher than at day 0 and than in MenACWY recipients. No day 14 peak-response samples were available, so repertoires were characterized only after the peak T cell response.

The CDR3 regions of human TCRbeta chains were analyzed by immunosequencing. The study's own analysis went as follows. TCRs in the repertoires were matched against a reference library of SARS-CoV-2-specific TCRs that had been generated with the MIRA antigen-specificity platform. Breadth was defined as the fraction of unique TCRs that were SARS-CoV-2-associated. Depth was defined as the fraction of total T cells that were SARS-CoV-2-associated. Using the MIRA data, each spike-specific TCR was mapped to the spike region that the TCR reacts to and placed in a CD4 or CD8 class. Log10-transformed breadth and depth values were compared by one-way ANOVA with Sidak's multiple comparisons tests. TCRdb holds this immuneACCESS table with in-frame rearrangements only. Some clones are missing; in checked studies, unresolved V genes explain under half, and the rest has no known cause. D and trimming come from the DNA, and the V and J calls and clone size come from that table. The sample data list 95,000 to 100,000 clones, and approximately 90% of these were observed just once. Around 1.3% of the sample comes from the top ten.

From the cysteine through the phenylalanine, the CDR3 covers 15 amino acids. Just CDR3 DNA is preserved here, 45 bases in frame from base 1. CDR1 and CDR2, looked up from the germline V gene (reference sequence), are SEHNR and FQNEAQ. Between the V and J ends, shortened by 5 bases and 0 bases respectively, the junction contains 11 bases. The clonotype was recovered from an adult in good health. Here the sequenced sample was peripheral blood, taken on day 0 of AZD1222 vaccination. The receptor chain draws on TRBV7-9 and TRBJ2-1; TRBD2 is a weak D gene call, 5 bases matching. This receptor has the CDR3 CASSRRRISYNEQFF. Here is the DNA: TGTGCCAGCAGCCGGCGGAGGATCTCCTACAATGAGCAGTTCTTC.